The entry that follows covers one TCR beta chain sequence. Its antigen remains unidentified. As originally analysed: Without quality scores, immunoSEQ junctional reads could not be filtered like full-length reads. Libraries were prepared by immunoSEQ multiplex PCR; TCRdb keeps only in-frame clonotypes and omits some of them. That table is the source of V, J and clone size, and D and trimming were worked out from the DNA. Of roughly 2.2 million clones in the sample, about 90% were seen once. This record comes from a study of shared clonotypes between healthy human individuals. Overall study results and limits: Shared across several donors were around 4.7% of the naive CD4 clonotypes.

This CDR3 contains 14 residues. V was cut by 4 bases and J by 0 bases, with 9 bases left in between. CDR1 is SQVTM, CDR2 ANQGSEA, per germline. V usage is TRBV29-1 and J usage is TRBJ2-2; D is undetermined. The origin of this receptor is a man younger than 35 in good health. Some clones in this sample may be carry-over from other donors' samples. Sequencing was performed on naive CD4+ T cells from PBMCs. Subset reported: CD45RA+ positively selected. The CDR3 region has the DNA TGCAGCGTTGTTGGGAACGCGAACACCGGGGAGCTGTTTTTT. Protein: CSVVGNANTGELFF.